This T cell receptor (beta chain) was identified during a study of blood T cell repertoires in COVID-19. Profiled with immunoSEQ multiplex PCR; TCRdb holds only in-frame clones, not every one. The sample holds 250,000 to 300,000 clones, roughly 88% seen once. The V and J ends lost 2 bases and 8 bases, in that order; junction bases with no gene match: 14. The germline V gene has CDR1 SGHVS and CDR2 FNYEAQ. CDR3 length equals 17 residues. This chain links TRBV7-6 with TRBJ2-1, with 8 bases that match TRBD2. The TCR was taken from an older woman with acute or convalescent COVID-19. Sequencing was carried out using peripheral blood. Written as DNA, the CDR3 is TGTGCCAGCAGCTTACGGCAAGCGGGGGTGGTTGTGGATGAGCAGTTCTTC. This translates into CASSLRQAGVVVDEQFF.